This T cell receptor (beta chain) was profiled in a study of blood T cells in healthy people across ages (dated by TCRdb to about 2015). With respect to the entire study: In model experiments, roughly one uniquely barcoded TCR beta cDNA molecule per two T cells was captured by template switching. For two donors (one aged 18 to 30 and one aged 80 or older), the study analyzed two additional independent replicas of 1 million unique cDNA reads from the same blood draw. The study measured age-related changes in TCR beta repertoire diversity using deep sequencing normalized with unique cDNA molecular identifiers. The donors were split into four age groups: young (average around 15 years), middle-aged (39), aged (approximately 60) and long-lived (approximately 89). To avoid experimental bias, donors of different ages were randomly spread across the sequencing lanes.

In regard to this clonotype: Its cognate antigen has yet to be identified. It has no much larger one-base neighbor in the sample; base qualities were not kept.

The germline V gene (reference sequence) sets CDR1 to MNHEY and CDR2 to SMNVEV. The germline ends are 9 bases apart after V is trimmed by 3 bases and J by 4 bases. From cysteine to phenylalanine, the CDR3 is 13 amino acids long. Just the 39-base CDR3 DNA is kept, in frame starting at base 1. The library was made by 5' RACE. Sequencing instrument: Illumina HiSeq 2500. A second roughly 6 to 12 cycle PCR used a sample-barcoded 5' primer and a J-beta primer mix. A template-switch 5' adaptor carrying 12 random nucleotides introduced a unique molecular identifier onto each TCR beta cDNA molecule. Each sample yielded at least 2.5 million CDR3-containing paired-end reads. First-strand cDNA synthesis was performed from all RNA using the Mint cDNA synthesis kit, with priming by a TRBC-specific oligonucleotide. Following uracil-DNA glycosylase treatment, a first 18-cycle PCR with universal primers M1SS and BC2_uni_R was performed on all cDNA. Per the authors' processing: For normalization, 1 million high-quality reads, each with a distinct molecular identifier, were randomly selected from each sample. Instead of being binned into consensus sequences, reads that shared molecular identifiers were thrown out. CDR3 identification, clonotype clustering and error correction used MiTCR with a Q25 quality threshold and the strictest error-elimination algorithm. A nonparametric unseen species model with Euler transformation was used to estimate lower-bound total TCR beta diversity. Using fastp at Q25 and MiXCR, TCRdb reprocessed the public reads and kept productive beta chains. Rows with one shared CDR3 protein collapse into an entry with the most common genes and DNA. TCRdb assigned the V and J calls; the authors' analysis was not used. A total of about 580,000 distinct CDR3 sequences appear in this sample, 47% of them only once. In total, the top ten clones hold around 23% of the sample.

The roughly 39 donors, aged about 6 to 95 years, were systemically healthy Caucasian individuals from Russia. Each donor gave roughly 9 milliliters of peripheral blood, drawn into EDTA-treated Vacutainer tubes. Ficoll-Paque density-gradient centrifugation was used to isolate PBMCs, with at least 6.5 million obtained per sample. Trizol reagent was used to extract total RNA from PBMCs, with at least 5 micrograms per sample. For every donor, flow cytometry on a PBMC aliquot measured the percentage of naive CD45RAhigh/CD27high T cells. Results the study describes overall, beyond this receptor: Total diversity estimates from one million sequenced T cells were considered lower bounds and underestimates. Because the CMV infection status of the donors was unknown, age-related changes in expanded clonotypes may potentially have been confounded. Observed TCR beta diversity correlated strongly with the percentage of naive T cells measured by flow cytometry. Bulk unsorted PBMC profiling prevented conclusive comparison of naive and antigen-experienced compartments. As age increased, observed TCR beta diversity per million T cells dropped in a roughly linear way, and a significant reduction was already evident by age 40. Compared with the aged group, the long-lived group had more naive CD4+ T cells, fewer expanded clones and increased TCR diversity, a pattern suggesting age selection.

Sequenced input: blood. The clonotype originates from an elderly man in good health. This receptor chain uses TRBV27 and TRBJ2-5, and the D gene may be TRBD1, 5 bases matching. The DNA reads as follows: TGTGCCAGCAGTTTCAGGGAAGGAGAGACCCAGTACTTC. Translated, it gives CASSFREGETQYF.